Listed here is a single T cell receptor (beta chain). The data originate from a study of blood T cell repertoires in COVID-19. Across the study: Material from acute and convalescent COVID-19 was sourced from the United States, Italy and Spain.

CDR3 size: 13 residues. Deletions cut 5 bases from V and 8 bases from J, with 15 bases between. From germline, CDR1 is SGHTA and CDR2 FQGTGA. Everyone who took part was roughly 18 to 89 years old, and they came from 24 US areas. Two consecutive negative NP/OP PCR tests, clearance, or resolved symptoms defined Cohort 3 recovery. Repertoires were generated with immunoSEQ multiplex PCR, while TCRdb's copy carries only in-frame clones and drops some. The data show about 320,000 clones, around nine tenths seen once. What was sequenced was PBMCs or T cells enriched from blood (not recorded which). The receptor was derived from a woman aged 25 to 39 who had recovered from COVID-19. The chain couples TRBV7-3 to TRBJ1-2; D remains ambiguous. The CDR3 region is CASSPRFGAGYTF. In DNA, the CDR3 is TGTGCCAGCAGCCCCCGGTTCGGTGCCGGCTACACCTTC. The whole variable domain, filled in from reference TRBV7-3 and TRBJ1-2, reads GAGVSQTPSNKVTEKGKYVELRCDPISGHTALYWYRQSLGQGPEFLIYFQGTGAADDSGLPNDRFFAVRPEGSVSTLKIQRTERGDSAVYLCASSPRFGAGYTFGSGTRLTVV.